This TCR beta chain was recorded in a study of T cells in Graves' hyperthyroidism and ophthalmopathy. In the study overall: Upon initial diagnosis and before any treatment, peripheral blood was collected. The study, taken as a whole, reports: A 13 V-J model separated ophthalmopathy from stable hyperthyroidism.

Exclusion followed for patients with uncontrolled infection, other autoimmune disease, pregnancy or lactation. Germline CDR1 reads SQVTM; CDR2 reads ANQGSEA. The CDR3 runs to 14 residues. V shed 5 bases and J shed 0 bases, with 8 bases lying between them. Comment on this clonotype: The antigen is undetermined.

There were TCR beta CDR3 regions amplified from RNA transcripts. Initially, a first-round RT-PCR of the TCR CDR3 employed the HTBI primer set. A single record per CDR3 protein comes from TCRdb applying MiXCR to the multiplex PCR reads. The sample records roughly 350,000 distinct CDR3 sequences, approximately 13% being singletons. Sequences were obtained from blood. The receptor's source is a young woman with Graves' hyperthyroidism. This chain connects TRBV29-1 to TRBJ2-6; D is unclear. CDR3 bases: TGCAGCGTTAGCACAACCTCTGGGGCCAACGTCCTGACTTTC. Translation: CSVSTTSGANVLTF.